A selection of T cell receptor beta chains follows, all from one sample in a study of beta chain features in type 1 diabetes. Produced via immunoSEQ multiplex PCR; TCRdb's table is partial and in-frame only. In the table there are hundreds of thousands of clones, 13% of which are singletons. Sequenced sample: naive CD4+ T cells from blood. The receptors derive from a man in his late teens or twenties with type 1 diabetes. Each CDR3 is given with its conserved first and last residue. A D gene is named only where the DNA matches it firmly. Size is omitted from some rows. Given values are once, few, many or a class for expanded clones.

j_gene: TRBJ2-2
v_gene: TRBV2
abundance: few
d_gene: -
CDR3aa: CASSELAQGTGELFF
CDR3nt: TGTGCCAGCAGTGAACTTGCCCAAGGCACCGGGGAGCTGTTTTTT

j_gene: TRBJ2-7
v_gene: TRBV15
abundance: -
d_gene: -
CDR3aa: CATSRDGGEQYF
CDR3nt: TGTGCCACCAGCAGAGATGGTGGCGAGCAGTACTTC

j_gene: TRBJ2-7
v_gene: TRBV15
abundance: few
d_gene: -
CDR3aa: CATSRDYAGRSYEQYF
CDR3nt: TGTGCCACCAGCAGAGATTATGCAGGGCGGTCCTACGAGCAGTACTTC

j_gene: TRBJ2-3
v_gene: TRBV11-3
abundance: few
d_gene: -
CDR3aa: CAITRDRHRTDTQYF
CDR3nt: TGTGCCATAACCCGGGACCGTCATCGCACAGATACGCAGTATTTT

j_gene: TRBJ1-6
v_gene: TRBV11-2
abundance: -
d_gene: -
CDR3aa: CASSLGRLQSSYNSPLHF
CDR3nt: TGTGCCAGCAGCTTGGGCAGGTTGCAGAGCTCCTATAATTCACCCCTCCACTTT

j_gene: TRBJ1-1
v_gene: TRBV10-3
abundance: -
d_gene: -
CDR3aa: CAIRGLWGRPSTEAFF
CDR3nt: TGTGCCATCAGGGGATTGTGGGGCAGGCCCAGCACTGAAGCTTTCTTT

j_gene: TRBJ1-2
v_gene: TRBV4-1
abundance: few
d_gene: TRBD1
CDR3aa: CASSDRGRSLGGYTF
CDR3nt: TGCGCCAGCAGCGACAGGGGTCGCTCGTTGGGTGGCTACACCTTC

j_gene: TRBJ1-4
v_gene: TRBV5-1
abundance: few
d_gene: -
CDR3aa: CASSLTATNEKLFF
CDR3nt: TGCGCCAGCAGCTTGACAGCAACTAATGAAAAACTGTTTTTT

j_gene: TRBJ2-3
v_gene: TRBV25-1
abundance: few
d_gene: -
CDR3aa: CASTRGDTQYF
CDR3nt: TGTGCCAGCACCCGAGGAGATACGCAGTATTTT

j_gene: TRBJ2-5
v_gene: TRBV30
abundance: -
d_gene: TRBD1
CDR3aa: CAWSYWTGGETQYF
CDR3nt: TGTGCCTGGAGTTATTGGACAGGGGGAGAGACCCAGTACTTC

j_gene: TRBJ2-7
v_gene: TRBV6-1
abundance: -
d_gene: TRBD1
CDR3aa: CASSFGTGAYEQYF
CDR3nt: TGTGCCAGCAGTTTCGGGACAGGAGCCTACGAGCAGTACTTC